These T cell receptor beta chains were read from a single sample in a study of sequential checkpoint blockade in melanoma. Sequenced by immunoSEQ multiplex PCR; TCRdb stores in-frame clones only, minus some. The sample records fewer than 4,500 clones, about 64% being singletons. This sample comprised CD8+ T cells sorted from blood (inferred from file names), obtained from a patient given nivolumab and ipilimumab in sequence. Every receptor here comes from a human donor with melanoma. CDR3s include the opening cysteine and the closing phenylalanine or tryptophan. The D gene is left open where the match is weak. Rows may omit the clone size; those that give it use once, few, many or a size class.

j_call d_call clone_size v_call cdr3_aa cdr3_nt
TRBJ1-6 - - TRBV19 CASSTPTGPSPLHF TGTGCCAGTAGTACGCCGACAGGTCCTTCACCCCTCCACTTT
TRBJ1-2 - - TRBV5-2 CASSTTGSSPYGYTF TGTGCCAGCAGTACAACGGGTTCCTCTCCCTATGGCTACACCTTC
TRBJ2-7 - - TRBV9 CASSVAVRDEQYF TGTGCCAGCAGCGTAGCTGTCCGAGATGAGCAGTACTTC
TRBJ1-2 - few TRBV7-2 CASSLDSMAGSGYTF TGTGCCAGCAGCTTAGATAGTATGGCAGGTAGTGGCTACACCTTC
TRBJ2-7 - - TRBV7-3 CASSLYTGVYEQYF TGTGCCAGCAGCTTATATACGGGAGTATACGAGCAGTACTTC
TRBJ2-7 - - TRBV4-3 CASSLFQGPYEQYF TGCGCCAGCAGCTTGTTTCAGGGGCCCTACGAGCAGTACTTC
TRBJ2-7 TRBD2 few TRBV7-2 CASSHGLAGGEQYF TGTGCCAGCAGCCACGGACTAGCGGGAGGGGAGCAGTACTTC
TRBJ1-1 - - TRBV12-5 CASGSSLNSEAFF TGTGCTAGTGGTTCATCACTCAACTCAGAAGCTTTCTTT
TRBJ1-2 - - TRBV6-5 CASSYGGSGGYTF TGTGCCAGCAGTTACGGGGGGTCGGGTGGCTACACCTTC
TRBJ2-6 TRBD1 - TRBV18 CASSPFGQAPSGANVLTF TGTGCCAGCTCACCATTTGGACAGGCCCCCTCTGGGGCCAACGTCCTGACTTTC
TRBJ1-2 - - TRBV5-4 CASSSSGGVGYGYTF TGTGCCAGCAGCTCGAGCGGAGGGGTTGGCTATGGCTACACCTTC
TRBJ1-2 TRBD1 medium-sized TRBV30 CAGDGSAKADTGDGYTF TGTGCCGGTGATGGATCCGCCAAAGCCGATACAGGGGATGGCTACACCTTC
TRBJ1-1 - few TRBV2 CASSVGQMNTEAFF TGTGCCAGCAGTGTTGGACAGATGAACACTGAAGCTTTCTTT
TRBJ2-6 - once TRBV19 CASSIDPGSGKVTSGANVLTF TGTGCCAGTAGTATAGATCCGGGATCCGGTAAGGTTACCTCTGGGGCCAACGTCCTGACTTTC
TRBJ2-2 TRBD2 - TRBV10-3 CAISPGGPGGELFF TGTGCCATCAGCCCGGGGGGGCCTGGCGGGGAGCTGTTTTTT
TRBJ2-7 - once TRBV11-3 CASSPPSAPYEQYF TGTGCCAGCAGCCCCCCATCAGCGCCCTACGAGCAGTACTTC
TRBJ2-7 TRBD2 few TRBV4-1 CASSQEGLAGALEQYF TGCGCCAGCAGCCAAGAGGGACTAGCGGGAGCTCTCGAGCAGTACTTC
TRBJ1-3 - - TRBV9 CASSVGAGLWAGNTIYF TGTGCCAGCAGCGTAGGCGCAGGATTATGGGCTGGAAACACCATATATTTT
TRBJ1-5 - - TRBV27 CASSLSLNQPQHF TGTGCCAGCAGTTTATCCCTCAATCAGCCCCAGCATTTT
TRBJ2-7 - - TRBV10-3 CAIRTEGEQYF TGTGCCATCAGGACGGAGGGCGAGCAGTACTTC
TRBJ2-7 TRBD2 - TRBV7-2 CASSLGGLAYEQYF TGTGCCAGCAGCTTAGGAGGACTAGCCTACGAGCAGTACTTC
TRBJ1-2 - few TRBV7-9 CASKSSASGYGYTF TGTGCCAGCAAATCTTCGGCGAGCGGGTATGGCTACACCTTC
TRBJ1-1 - few TRBV29-1 CSVERGMNTEAFF TGCAGCGTTGAAAGGGGAATGAACACTGAAGCTTTCTTT
TRBJ2-7 - - TRBV30 CAWVDRTTYEQYF TGTGCCTGGGTTGATAGGACAACCTACGAGCAGTACTTC
TRBJ1-4 TRBD1 - TRBV27 CASSPLAGDSNEKLFF TGTGCCAGCAGTCCCTTAGCCGGGGACAGTAATGAAAAACTGTTTTTT
TRBJ1-5 - - TRBV6-5 CASSPDFDQPQHF TGTGCCAGCAGTCCGGACTTTGATCAGCCCCAGCATTTT
TRBJ1-1 TRBD1 - TRBV2 CASLQGTMNTEAFF TGTGCCAGCTTACAGGGGACCATGAACACTGAAGCTTTCTTT
TRBJ2-7 - - TRBV9 CASSPQGTDEQYF TGTGCCAGCAGCCCCCAGGGCACGGACGAGCAGTACTTC
TRBJ2-1 - - TRBV6-5 CASSSGFSSYNEQFF TGTGCCAGCAGCTCAGGGTTTAGCTCCTACAATGAGCAGTTCTTC
TRBJ1-5 - - TRBV5-1 CASSVTGGSNQPQHF TGCGCCAGCAGCGTGACGGGGGGTAGCAATCAGCCCCAGCATTTT
TRBJ2-1 - - TRBV7-9 CASSLGAYEQFF TGTGCCAGCAGCTTAGGAGCCTATGAGCAGTTCTTC
TRBJ1-1 - - TRBV27 CASSLSMNTEAFF TGTGCCAGCAGTTTAAGCATGAACACTGAAGCTTTCTTT
TRBJ1-6 - - TRBV4-3 CASSQGLVLSYNSPLHF TGCGCCAGCAGCCAAGGTTTAGTCCTCTCCTATAATTCACCCCTCCACTTT
TRBJ2-7 - - TRBV5-1 CASSLDALSYEQYF TGCGCCAGCAGCTTGGATGCGCTCTCCTACGAGCAGTACTTC
TRBJ1-2 TRBD1 - TRBV18 CASSLTGDYGYTF TGTGCCAGCTCATTGACAGGGGACTATGGCTACACCTTC
TRBJ2-7 - once TRBV21-1 CASSKPRDRVDEQYF TGTGCCAGCAGCAAGCCTAGGGACAGGGTCGACGAGCAGTACTTC
TRBJ1-2 TRBD1 - TRBV2 CATLGQGYYGYTF TGTGCCACCTTGGGACAGGGGTACTATGGCTACACCTTC
TRBJ2-7 - - TRBV7-9 CASSPQGNYEQYF TGTGCCAGCAGCCCCCAGGGGAACTACGAGCAGTACTTC
TRBJ2-7 - - TRBV7-2 CASSLGAPYEQYF TGTGCCAGCAGCTTAGGGGCTCCCTACGAGCAGTACTTC
TRBJ1-2 TRBD1 - TRBV4-3 CASSQDYEGQGPQNGYTF TGCGCCAGCAGCCAAGATTATGAGGGACAGGGGCCTCAGAATGGCTACACCTTC
TRBJ2-7 - few TRBV14 CASSQGIASSYEQYF TGTGCCAGCAGCCAAGGCATAGCGTCTTCCTACGAGCAGTACTTC
TRBJ1-1 TRBD1 few TRBV7-9 CASRPGQGMNTEAFF TGTGCCAGCAGACCCGGACAGGGTATGAACACTGAAGCTTTCTTT
TRBJ2-7 - - TRBV7-8 CASSNNQGPSYEQYF TGTGCCAGCAGCAACAACCAGGGCCCTTCCTACGAGCAGTACTTC
TRBJ1-1 - - TRBV6-4 CASSDLPQGLGTEAFF TGTGCCAGCAGTGATCTACCACAGGGATTGGGCACTGAAGCTTTCTTT
TRBJ2-7 TRBD1 - TRBV4-1 CASSPGQGASYEQYF TGCGCCAGCAGCCCGGGACAGGGGGCGTCCTACGAGCAGTACTTC
TRBJ1-5 - once TRBV6-1 CASSERGTEPQHF TGTGCCAGCAGTGAAAGGGGAACGGAGCCCCAGCATTTT
TRBJ1-2 TRBD1 once TRBV5-1 CASSRGQGTIYGYTF TGCGCCAGCAGCAGGGGACAGGGGACGATCTATGGCTACACCTTC
TRBJ2-7 - - TRBV6-5 CASSPGTPYEQYF TGTGCCAGCAGTCCCGGGACACCCTACGAGCAGTACTTC
TRBJ2-2 - - TRBV5-6 CASSLQNTGELFF TGTGCCAGCAGCTTGCAGAACACCGGGGAGCTGTTTTTT
TRBJ1-2 TRBD1 - TRBV27 CASSSTRDRGALYGYTF TGTGCCAGCAGTTCAACCCGGGACAGGGGGGCTCTTTATGGCTACACCTTC
TRBJ2-7 - - TRBV23-1 CASSLFQGPYEQYF TGCGCCAGCAGCTTGTTTCAGGGGCCCTACGAGCAGTACTTC
TRBJ2-7 - - TRBV5-1 CASMSGNSYEQYF TGCGCCAGCATGTCGGGGAATTCCTACGAGCAGTACTTC
TRBJ1-5 - - TRBV6-5 CASSYSTSNQPQHF TGTGCCAGCAGTTACTCGACTAGTAATCAGCCCCAGCATTTT